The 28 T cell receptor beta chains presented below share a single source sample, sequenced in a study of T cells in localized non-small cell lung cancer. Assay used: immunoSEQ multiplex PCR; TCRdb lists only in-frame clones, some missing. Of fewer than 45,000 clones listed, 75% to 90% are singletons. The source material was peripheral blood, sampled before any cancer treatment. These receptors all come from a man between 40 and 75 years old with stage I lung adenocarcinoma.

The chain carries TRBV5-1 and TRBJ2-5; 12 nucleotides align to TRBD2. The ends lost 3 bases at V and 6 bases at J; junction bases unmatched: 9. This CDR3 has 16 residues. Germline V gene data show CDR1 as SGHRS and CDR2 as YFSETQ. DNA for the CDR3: TGCGCCAGCAGCTCCCTAGCGGGAGGGCCTTTACAGACCCAGTACTTC. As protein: CASSSLAGGPLQTQYF.

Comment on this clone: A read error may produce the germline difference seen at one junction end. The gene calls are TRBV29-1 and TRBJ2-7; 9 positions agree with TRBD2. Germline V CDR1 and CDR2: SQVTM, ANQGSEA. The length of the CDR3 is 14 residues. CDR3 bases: TGCAGCGTAGAAGGCGGGAGGGGCTCCTACGAGCAGTACTTC. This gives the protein CSVEGGRGSYEQYF.

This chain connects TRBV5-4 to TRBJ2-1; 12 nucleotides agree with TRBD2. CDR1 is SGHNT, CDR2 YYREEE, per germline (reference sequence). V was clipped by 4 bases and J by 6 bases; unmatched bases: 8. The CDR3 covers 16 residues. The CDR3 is CASSKSGLAGFNEQFF. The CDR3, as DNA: TGTGCCAGCAGCAAGTCGGGACTAGCGGGTTTCAATGAGCAGTTCTTC.

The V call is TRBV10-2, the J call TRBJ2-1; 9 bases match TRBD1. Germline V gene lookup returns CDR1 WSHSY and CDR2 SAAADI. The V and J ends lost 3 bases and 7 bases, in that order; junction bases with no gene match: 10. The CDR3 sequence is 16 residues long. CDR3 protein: CASSDRQGGMRNEQFF. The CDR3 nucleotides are TGCGCCAGCAGTGACCGACAGGGGGGGATGAGGAATGAGCAGTTCTTC.

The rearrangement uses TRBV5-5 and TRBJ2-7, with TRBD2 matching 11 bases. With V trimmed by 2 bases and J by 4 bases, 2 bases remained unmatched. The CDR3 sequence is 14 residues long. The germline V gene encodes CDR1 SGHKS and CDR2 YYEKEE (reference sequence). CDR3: CASSFTSGGYEQYF. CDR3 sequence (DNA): TGTGCCAGCAGCTTCACTAGCGGGGGTTACGAGCAGTACTTC.

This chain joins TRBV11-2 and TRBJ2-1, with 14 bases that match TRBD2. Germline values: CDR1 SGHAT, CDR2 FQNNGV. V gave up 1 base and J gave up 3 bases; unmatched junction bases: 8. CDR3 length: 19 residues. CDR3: CASSLGGLAGAGVYNEQFF. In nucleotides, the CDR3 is TGTGCCAGCAGCTTAGGGGGACTAGCGGGAGCAGGGGTCTACAATGAGCAGTTCTTC.

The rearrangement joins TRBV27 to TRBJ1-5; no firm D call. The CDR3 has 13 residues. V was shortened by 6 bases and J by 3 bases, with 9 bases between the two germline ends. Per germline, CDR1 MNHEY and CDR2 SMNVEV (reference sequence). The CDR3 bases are TGTGCCAGCAGACCTCATGACAATCAGCCCCAGCATTTT. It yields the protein CASRPHDNQPQHF.

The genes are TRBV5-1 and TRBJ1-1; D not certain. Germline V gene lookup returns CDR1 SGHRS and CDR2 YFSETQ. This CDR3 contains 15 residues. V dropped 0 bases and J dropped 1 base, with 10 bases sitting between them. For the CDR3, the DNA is TGCGCCAGCAGCTTGGGTGGGGTTCAGAACACTGAAGCTTTCTTT. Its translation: CASSLGGVQNTEAFF.

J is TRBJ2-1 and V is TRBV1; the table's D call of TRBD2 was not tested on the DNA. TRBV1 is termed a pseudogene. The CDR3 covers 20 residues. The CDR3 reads CTSSLTYGLAGGPKDPEQFF. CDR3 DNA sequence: TGCACCAGCAGCCTAACTTATGGACTAGCGGGAGGGCCTAAAGACCCTGAGCAGTTCTTC.

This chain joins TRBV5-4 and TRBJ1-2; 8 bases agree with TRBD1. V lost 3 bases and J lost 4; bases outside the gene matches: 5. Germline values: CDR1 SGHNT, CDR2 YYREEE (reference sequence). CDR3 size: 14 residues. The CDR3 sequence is CASSSGQGRYGYTF. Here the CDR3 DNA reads TGTGCCAGCAGCTCCGGACAGGGACGCTATGGCTACACCTTC.

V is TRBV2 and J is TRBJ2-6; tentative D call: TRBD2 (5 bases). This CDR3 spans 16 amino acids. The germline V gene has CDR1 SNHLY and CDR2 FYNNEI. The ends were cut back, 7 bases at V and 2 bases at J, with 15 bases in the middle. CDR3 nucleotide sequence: TGTGCCAGCACCTCGGGATGGGGAGCTGGGGCCAACGTCCTGACTTTC. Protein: CASTSGWGAGANVLTF.

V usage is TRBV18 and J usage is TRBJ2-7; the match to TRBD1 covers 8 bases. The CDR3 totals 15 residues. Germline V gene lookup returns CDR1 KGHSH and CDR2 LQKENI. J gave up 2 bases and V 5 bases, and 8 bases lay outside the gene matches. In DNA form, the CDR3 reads TGTGCCAGCTCAGAAGGGACAGGCAGAACCTACGAGCAGTACTTC. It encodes CASSEGTGRTYEQYF.

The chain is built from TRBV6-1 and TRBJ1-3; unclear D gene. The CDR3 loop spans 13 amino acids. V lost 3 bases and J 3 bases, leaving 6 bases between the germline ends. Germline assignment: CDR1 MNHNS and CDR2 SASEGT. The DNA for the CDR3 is TGTGCCAGCAGTGAGACCTTTGGAAACACCATATATTTT. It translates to CASSETFGNTIYF.

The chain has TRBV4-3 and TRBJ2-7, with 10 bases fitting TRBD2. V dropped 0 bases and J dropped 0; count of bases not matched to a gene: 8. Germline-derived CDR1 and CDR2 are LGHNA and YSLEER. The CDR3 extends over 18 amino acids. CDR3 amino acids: CASSQEKVLAGRSYEQYF. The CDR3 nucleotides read TGCGCCAGCAGCCAAGAAAAGGTACTAGCGGGGCGCTCCTACGAGCAGTACTTC.

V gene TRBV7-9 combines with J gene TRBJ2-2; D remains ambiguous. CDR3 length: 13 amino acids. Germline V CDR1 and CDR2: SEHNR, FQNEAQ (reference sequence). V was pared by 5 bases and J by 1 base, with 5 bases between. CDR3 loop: CASSLRNTGELFF. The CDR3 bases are TGTGCCAGCAGCCTCAGGAACACCGGGGAGCTGTTTTTT.

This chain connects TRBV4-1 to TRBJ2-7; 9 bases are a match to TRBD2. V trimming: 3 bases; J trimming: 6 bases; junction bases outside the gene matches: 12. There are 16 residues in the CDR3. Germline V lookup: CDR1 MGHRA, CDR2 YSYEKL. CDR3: CASSQPREGVGGEQYF. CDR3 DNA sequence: TGCGCCAGCAGCCAGCCGCGGGAGGGCGTCGGAGGCGAGCAGTACTTC.

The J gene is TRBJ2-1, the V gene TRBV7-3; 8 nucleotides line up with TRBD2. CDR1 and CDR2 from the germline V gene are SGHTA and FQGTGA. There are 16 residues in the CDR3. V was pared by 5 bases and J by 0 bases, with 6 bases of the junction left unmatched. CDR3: CASSLRGGTSYNEQFF. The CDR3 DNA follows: TGTGCCAGCAGCCTCCGCGGGGGGACCTCCTACAATGAGCAGTTCTTC.

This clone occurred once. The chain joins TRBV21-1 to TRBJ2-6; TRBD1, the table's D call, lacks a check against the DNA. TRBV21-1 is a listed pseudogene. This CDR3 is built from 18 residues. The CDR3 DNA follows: TGTGCCAGCAGCACTACGCGGGACAGGGGGTCTGGGGCCAACGTCCTGACTTTC. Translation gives CASSTTRDRGSGANVLTF.

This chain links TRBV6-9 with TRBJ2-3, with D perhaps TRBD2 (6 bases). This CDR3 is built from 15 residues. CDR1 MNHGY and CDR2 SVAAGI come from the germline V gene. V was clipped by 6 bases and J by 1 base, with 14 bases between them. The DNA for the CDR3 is TGTGCCAGCAGACACCCCCGGAGGGGCACAGATACGCAGTATTTT. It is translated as CASRHPRRGTDTQYF.

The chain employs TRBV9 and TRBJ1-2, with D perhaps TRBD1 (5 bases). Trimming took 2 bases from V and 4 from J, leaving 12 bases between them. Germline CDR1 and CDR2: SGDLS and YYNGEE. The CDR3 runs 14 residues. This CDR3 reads CASSVGGESYGYTF. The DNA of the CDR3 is TGTGCCAGCAGCGTGGGGGGAGAATCCTATGGCTACACCTTC. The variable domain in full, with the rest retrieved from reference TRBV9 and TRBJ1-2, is DSGVTQTPKHLITATGQRVTLRCSPRSGDLSVYWYQQSLDQGLQFLIQYYNGEERAKGNILERFSAQQFPDLHSELNLSSLELGDSALYFCASSVGGESYGYTFGSGTRLTVV.

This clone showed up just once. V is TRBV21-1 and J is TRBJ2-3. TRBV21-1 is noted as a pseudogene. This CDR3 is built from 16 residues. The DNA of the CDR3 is TGTGCCAGCAGCCCCCGATCGCCCTCTAGCACAGATACGCAGTATTTT. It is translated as CASSPRSPSSTDTQYF.

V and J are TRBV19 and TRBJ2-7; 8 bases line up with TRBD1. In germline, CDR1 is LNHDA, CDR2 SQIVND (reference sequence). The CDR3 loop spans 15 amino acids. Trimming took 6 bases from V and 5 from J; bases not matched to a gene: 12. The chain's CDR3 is CASRPRDRSMNEQYF. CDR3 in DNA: TGTGCCAGTAGACCCCGGGACAGGTCAATGAACGAGCAGTACTTC.

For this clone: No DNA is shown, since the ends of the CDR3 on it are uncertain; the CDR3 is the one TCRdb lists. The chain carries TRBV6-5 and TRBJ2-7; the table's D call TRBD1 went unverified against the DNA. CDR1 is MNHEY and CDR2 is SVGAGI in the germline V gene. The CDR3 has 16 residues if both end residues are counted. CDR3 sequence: CASSYSSVGTGSKLYF.

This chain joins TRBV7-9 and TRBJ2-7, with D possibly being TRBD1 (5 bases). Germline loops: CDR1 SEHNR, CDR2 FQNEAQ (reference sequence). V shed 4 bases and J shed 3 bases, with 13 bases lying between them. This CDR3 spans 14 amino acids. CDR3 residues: CASSSKTEYYEQYF. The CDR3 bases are TGTGCCAGCAGCTCCAAGACAGAATACTACGAGCAGTACTTC.

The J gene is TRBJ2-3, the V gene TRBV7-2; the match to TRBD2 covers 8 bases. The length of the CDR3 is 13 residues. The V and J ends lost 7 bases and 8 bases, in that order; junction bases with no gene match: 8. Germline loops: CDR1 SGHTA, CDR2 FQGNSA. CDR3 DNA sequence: TGTGCCAGCACCCGAGACGCGGGAGGTACGCAGTATTTT. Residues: CASTRDAGGTQYF.

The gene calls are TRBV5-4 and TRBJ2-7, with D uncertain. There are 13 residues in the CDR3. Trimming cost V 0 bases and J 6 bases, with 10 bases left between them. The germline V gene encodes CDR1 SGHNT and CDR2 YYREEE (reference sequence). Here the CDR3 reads CASSLAFTTEQYF. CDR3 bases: TGTGCCAGCAGCTTGGCCTTCACGACCGAGCAGTACTTC. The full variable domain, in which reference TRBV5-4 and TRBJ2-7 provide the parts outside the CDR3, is ETGVTQSPTHLIKTRGQQVTLRCSSQSGHNTVSWYQQALGQGPQFIFQYYREEENGRGNFPPRFSGLQFPNYSSELNVNALELDDSALYLCASSLAFTTEQYFGPGTRLTVT.

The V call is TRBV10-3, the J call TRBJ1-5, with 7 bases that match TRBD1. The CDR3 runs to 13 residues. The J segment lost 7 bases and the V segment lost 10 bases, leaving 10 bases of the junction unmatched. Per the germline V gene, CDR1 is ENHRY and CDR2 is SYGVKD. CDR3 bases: TGTGCCACTGGGGAGAGGGGGCCCCAGCCCCAGCATTTT. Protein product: CATGERGPQPQHF.

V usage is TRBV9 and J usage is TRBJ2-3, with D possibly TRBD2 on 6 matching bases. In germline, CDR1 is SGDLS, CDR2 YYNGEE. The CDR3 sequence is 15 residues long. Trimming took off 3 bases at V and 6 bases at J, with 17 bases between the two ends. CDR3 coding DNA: TGTGCCAGCAGCGCCGGTAACGGGAGAGGGGATACGCAGTATTTT. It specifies CASSAGNGRGDTQYF.